The 24 T cell receptor beta chains listed next were all sequenced from one sample in a study of cytomegalovirus exposure and HLA in healthy donors. Both 60 Vbeta primers and 13 Jbeta primers went into the PCR. TCRdb's copy holds only in-frame clones and misses some; the assay was immunoSEQ multiplex PCR. The specimen's table records about 41,000 clones. The sample comprised PBMCs. Receptors originate from a man between 25 and 39 years old in good health and CMV-seronegative.

V is TRBV6-6 and J is TRBJ1-4; TRBD1 aligns across 11 bases. The V and J ends lost 2 bases and 7 bases, in that order; junction bases with no gene match: 0. The CDR3 is 14 residues long. Germline V gives CDR1 MNHNY, CDR2 SVGAGI (reference sequence). CDR3 sequence reads: CASSYGTGGEKLFF. The CDR3, as DNA: TGTGCCAGCAGTTACGGGACAGGGGGTGAAAAACTGTTTTTT.

Regarding this clone: Germline and junction disagree at one end, which may indicate a read error. The V call is TRBV19, the J call TRBJ2-5; 10 nucleotides agree with TRBD2. CDR1 is LNHDA and CDR2 is SQIVND in the germline V gene (reference sequence). The CDR3 is made up of 15 amino acids. The CDR3 DNA sequence: TGTGCCAGCAGTAGCGGGGGGACCTTTCAAGAGACCCAGTACTTC. This codes for CASSSGGTFQETQYF. The whole variable domain, filled in from reference TRBV19 and TRBJ2-5, reads DGGITQSPKYLFRKEGQNVTLSCEQNLNHDAMYWYRQDPGQGLRLIYYSQIVNDFQKGDIAEGYSVSREKKESFPLTVTSAQKNPTAFYLCASSSGGTFQETQYFGPGTRLLVL.

The V call is TRBV19, the J call TRBJ2-7, with 12 bases matching TRBD2. The CDR3 has 18 residues. Germline CDR1 reads LNHDA; CDR2 reads SQIVND (reference sequence). The ends lost 4 bases at V and 3 bases at J; junction bases unmatched: 13. The CDR3 coding sequence is TGTGCCAGTAGTAGAGCCATACTAGCGGGAGGCCGATACTACGAGCAGTACTTC. This gives the protein CASSRAILAGGRYYEQYF. The full variable domain, with the rest looked up from reference TRBV19 and TRBJ2-7, is DGGITQSPKYLFRKEGQNVTLSCEQNLNHDAMYWYRQDPGQGLRLIYYSQIVNDFQKGDIAEGYSVSREKKESFPLTVTSAQKNPTAFYLCASSRAILAGGRYYEQYFGPGTRLTVT.

The chain recombines TRBV10-3 with TRBJ2-7, with D unclear. CDR1 ENHRY and CDR2 SYGVKD come from the germline V gene. V lost 9 bases, J lost 6 bases, and 6 bases lay in between. The CDR3 is 9 amino acids. The CDR3 bases are TGTGCCATTGGCGGCGAGCAGTACTTC. Amino acids: CAIGGEQYF.

The rearrangement links TRBV9 to TRBJ2-7, with 9 positions matching TRBD2. This CDR3 has 15 residues. J lost 4 bases, V lost 0 bases, and 5 bases had no gene match. From germline, CDR1 is SGDLS and CDR2 YYNGEE. The CDR3: CASSVGPSGDYEQYF. The CDR3 region has the DNA TGTGCCAGCAGCGTAGGTCCTAGCGGGGATTACGAGCAGTACTTC.

J is TRBJ2-3 and V is TRBV4-2, with a possible D match to TRBD2 (6 bases). The CDR3 runs 16 residues. Trimming left V 4 bases short and J 2 bases short, with 16 bases between. Germline V gene sequence: CDR1 LGHNA, CDR2 YNFKEQ. The CDR3 DNA sequence: TGTGCCAGCAGCCTGCGCCGGGACTCCTCCACAGATACGCAGTATTTT. It encodes CASSLRRDSSTDTQYF.

The chain links TRBV5-1 to TRBJ1-2; TRBD1 is a possible D gene (5 bases). The germline gives CDR1 SGHRS, CDR2 YFSETQ. Trimming removed 5 bases from V and 0 bases from J, with 8 bases in between. The CDR3 runs to 13 residues. The CDR3 reads CASRQDANYGYTF. The CDR3 region has the DNA TGCGCCAGCAGACAGGACGCTAACTATGGCTACACCTTC.

The chain links TRBV6-1 to TRBJ2-7, with D perhaps TRBD2 (7 bases). Germline values: CDR1 MNHNS, CDR2 SASEGT. V lost 7 bases to trimming and J lost 3 bases, with 25 bases between them. The length of the CDR3 is 17 residues. CDR3 sequence (DNA): TGTGCCAGCAATGAGAGGGGGGGGACCCTGACCTTCTACGAGCAGTACTTC. This codes for CASNERGGTLTFYEQYF.

This chain links TRBV11-3 with TRBJ2-2; the match to TRBD1 covers 10 bases. The CDR3 consists of 13 residues. Trimming took 5 bases from V and 8 from J; bases not matched to a gene: 2. CDR1 and CDR2 (germline): SGHNT, YENEEA. The CDR3 sequence: CASSRDRGGELFF. The DNA for the CDR3 is TGTGCCAGCAGCCGGGACAGGGGAGGGGAGCTGTTTTTT. Using reference TRBV11-3 and TRBJ2-2 for the parts outside the CDR3, the full variable domain is EAGVVQSPRYKIIEKKQPVAFWCNPISGHNTLYWYLQNLGQGPELLIRYENEEAVDDSQLPKDRFSAERLKGVDSTLKIQPAELGDSAVYLCASSRDRGGELFFGEGSRLTVL.

The CDR3 coding sequence is TGTGCCAGCAGCTTAGGTAGCGGGAGGTCCTACGAGCAGTACTTC. Protein sequence: CASSLGSGRSYEQYF. The chain joins TRBV7-6 to TRBJ2-7; TRBD2 matches at 10 bases. The CDR3 loop spans 15 amino acids. Germline V CDR1 and CDR2: SGHVS, FNYEAQ. The V segment lost 1 base and the J segment 1 base; nucleotides outside the gene matches: 1.

V gene TRBV6-4 combines with J gene TRBJ2-1, with D possibly being TRBD2 (5 bases). The germline gives CDR1 MRHNA, CDR2 SNTAGT. V gave up 6 bases and J gave up 6 bases, with 18 bases separating them. This CDR3 comprises 15 residues. CDR3 region: CASSTRSGVPNEQFF. The CDR3, as DNA: TGTGCCAGCAGCACTAGGTCAGGAGTGCCCAATGAGCAGTTCTTC.

As DNA, the CDR3 is TGTGCCAGCAGGGATGTTTTTATACAGGTGAGAGGCAATCAGCCCCAGCATTTT. Its protein product is CASRDVFIQVRGNQPQHF. The chain uses TRBV7-3 and TRBJ1-5, with a tentative D call TRBD1 (5 bases). V was trimmed by 6 bases and J by 2 bases, leaving 23 bases between them. This CDR3 has 18 residues. Germline CDR1 is SGHTA and CDR2 is FQGTGA.

The chain employs TRBV2 and TRBJ1-5; 7 nucleotides align to TRBD1. V lost 5 bases and J lost 12; bases outside the gene matches: 10. The CDR3 runs 13 residues. In germline, CDR1 is SNHLY, CDR2 FYNNEI. In nucleotides, the CDR3 is TGTGCCAGCAGTCCCGACAGGGTAAAGCACCAGCATTTT. Residues: CASSPDRVKHQHF.

The chain uses TRBV9 and TRBJ2-2; D remains unclear. The germline V and J ends were trimmed by 4 bases and 7 bases, with 17 bases remaining between them. The CDR3 sequence is 15 residues long. Per the germline V gene, CDR1 is SGDLS and CDR2 is YYNGEE. CDR3 amino acids: CASSYPGGLFGELFF. The CDR3, as DNA: TGTGCCAGCAGCTACCCTGGTGGGCTGTTCGGGGAGCTGTTTTTT. The whole variable domain, remainder taken from reference TRBV9 and TRBJ2-2, is DSGVTQTPKHLITATGQRVTLRCSPRSGDLSVYWYQQSLDQGLQFLIQYYNGEERAKGNILERFSAQQFPDLHSELNLSSLELGDSALYFCASSYPGGLFGELFFGEGSRLTVL.

The chain uses TRBV30 and TRBJ1-2; a weak D match, TRBD1 (6 bases). The germline V and J ends were trimmed by 4 bases and 6 bases, with 12 bases remaining between them. Germline V CDR1 and CDR2: GTSNPN, SVGIG (reference sequence). This CDR3 has 12 amino acids. This CDR3 reads CAWNAQGHGYTF. CDR3 coding DNA: TGTGCCTGGAACGCGCAGGGGCATGGCTACACCTTC.

The rearrangement links TRBV29-1 to TRBJ1-6; 9 bases map to TRBD1. V gave up 1 base and J gave up 5 bases; unmatched junction bases: 3. Per the germline V gene, CDR1 is SQVTM and CDR2 is ANQGSEA. The CDR3 has 15 amino acids. The CDR3 region is CSVEAGTGNNSPLHF. CDR3 nucleotide sequence: TGCAGCGTTGAAGCCGGGACAGGGAATAATTCACCCCTCCACTTT.

The genes are TRBV4-3 and TRBJ2-3, with 7 positions matching TRBD1. The trim removed 0 bases at V and 3 bases at J, leaving 6 bases unmatched. From germline, CDR1 is LGHNA and CDR2 YSLEER. This CDR3 has 16 residues. CDR3 DNA sequence: TGCGCCAGCAGCCAAGAGCCCCGACAGGGAACAGATACGCAGTATTTT. The encoded protein is CASSQEPRQGTDTQYF.

The CDR3 region is CASGKSSGGTYEQYF. The CDR3 DNA is TGTGCCAGCGGAAAGTCTAGCGGGGGAACCTACGAGCAGTACTTC. The chain uses TRBV6-5 and TRBJ2-7, with 10 bases matching TRBD2. The germline V gene encodes CDR1 MNHEY and CDR2 SVGAGI. Losses at the gene ends were 8 bases for V and 2 bases for J; bases not matched to a gene: 9. This CDR3 comprises 15 residues.

The chain uses TRBV4-3 and TRBJ1-2; D possibly corresponds to TRBD1 (5 bases). The CDR3 covers 15 residues. Trimming stripped 0 bases from V and 0 bases from J, with 8 bases between. Germline assignment: CDR1 LGHNA and CDR2 YSLEER. CDR3 nucleotides: TGCGCCAGCAGCCAAGACAGGGTTACTAACTATGGCTACACCTTC. Protein sequence: CASSQDRVTNYGYTF.

The rearrangement links TRBV2 to TRBJ1-2, with D hard to call. Germline V gene data show CDR1 as SNHLY and CDR2 as FYNNEI. The CDR3 is 11 residues long. V was clipped by 8 bases and J by 6 bases, with 10 bases between them. In nucleotides, the CDR3 is TGTGCCAGCGACCCCGGGGATGGCTACACCTTC. Translated, it gives CASDPGDGYTF.

This sequence joins TRBV12-5 and TRBJ2-3, with D possibly matching TRBD2 (6 bases). This CDR3 is built from 13 residues. V lost 9 bases and J lost 2, with 12 bases in between. Germline assignment: CDR1 LGHNT and CDR2 FRNRAP. The DNA of the CDR3 is TGTGCTAGCGGGGACTTCACCACAGATACGCAGTATTTT. Amino acids: CASGDFTTDTQYF.

The chain joins TRBV7-9 to TRBJ1-1, with D possibly being TRBD1 (6 bases). Germline CDR1 and CDR2: SEHNR and FQNEAQ (reference sequence). Deletions cut 1 base from V and 10 bases from J, with 16 bases between. The CDR3 covers 14 residues. CDR3 in amino acids: CASSLVAGDGRAFF. DNA of the CDR3: TGTGCCAGCAGCTTAGTCGCAGGGGATGGGCGAGCTTTCTTT.

CDR3 sequence: CASSLQGVTTNEKLFF. In DNA form, the CDR3 reads TGCGCCAGCAGCTTGCAGGGCGTGACAACTAATGAAAAACTGTTTTTT. The rearrangement uses TRBV5-1 and TRBJ1-4, with D perhaps TRBD1 (5 bases). CDR3 length: 16 amino acids. The germline gives CDR1 SGHRS, CDR2 YFSETQ. Trimming removed 1 base from V and 0 bases from J, with 10 bases in between.

The chain links TRBV29-1 to TRBJ2-2, with D possibly being TRBD2 (5 bases). Germline CDR1 and CDR2: SQVTM and ANQGSEA. The CDR3 sequence is 13 residues long. V lost 4 bases to trimming and J lost 7 bases, with 13 bases between them. CDR3 protein: CSVVPRGDGELFF. The CDR3 DNA is TGCAGCGTTGTCCCCCGGGGTGACGGGGAGCTGTTTTTT.